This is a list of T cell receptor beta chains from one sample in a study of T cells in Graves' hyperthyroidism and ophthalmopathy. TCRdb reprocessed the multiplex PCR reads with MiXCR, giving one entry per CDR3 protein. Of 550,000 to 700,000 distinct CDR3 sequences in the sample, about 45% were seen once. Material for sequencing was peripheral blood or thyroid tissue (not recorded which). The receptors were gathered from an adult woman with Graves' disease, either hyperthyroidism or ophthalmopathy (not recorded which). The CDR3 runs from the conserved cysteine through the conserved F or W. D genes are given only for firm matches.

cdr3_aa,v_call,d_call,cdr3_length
CSARDQQVLSEQYF,TRBV20-1,NA,14
CASLGYIGDQETQYF,TRBV2,NA,15
CASRAATEAFF,TRBV2,NA,11
CASSSKGTETQYF,TRBV12-3/TRBV12-4,NA,13
CASSLDWGSNYGYTF,TRBV7-2,NA,15
CASSARQGQTYGYTF,TRBV12-3/TRBV12-4,TRBD1,15
CASSSPVDNQPQHF,TRBV12-3/TRBV12-4,NA,14
CASSRGTGANVLTF,TRBV19,NA,14
CSVVWGGRNYEQYF,TRBV29-1,NA,14
CASRAGKIYGYTF,TRBV6-6,NA,13
CAWIPPIWRNAIYF,TRBV29-1,NA,14
CATNRGLGNTIYF,TRBV10-3,TRBD1,13
CASSERQGFNEQYF,TRBV6-1,TRBD1,14
CSARGGPKKRSPLHF,TRBV20-1,NA,15
CSARDDTEAFF,TRBV20-1,NA,11
CASSRDRGRANTEAFF,TRBV18,TRBD1,16
CASSPGQGYTGELFF,TRBV5-1,TRBD1,15
CASSVEGEQFF,TRBV2,NA,11
CASSSGGTEKLFF,TRBV19,NA,13
CAISVSLGGHEHF,TRBV10-3,NA,13
CASRRDRDPYSNQPQHF,TRBV27,TRBD1,17
CASSYSLTREQYF,TRBV6-5,NA,13
CASTDFRRETPGELFF,TRBV5-1,NA,16
CAIRSRALNYEQYF,TRBV10-3,NA,14
CAWREGRNQPQHF,TRBV30,NA,13
CASSFSSLNEQYF,TRBV13,NA,13
CASSAREETQYF,TRBV6-4,NA,12
CASSLGAGLALSEQYF,TRBV7-9,TRBD2,16
CASSEALAGIGETQYF,TRBV2,TRBD2,16
CAWSPGTLNYGYTF,TRBV30,NA,14
CASSQGLRQPQHF,TRBV4-1,NA,13
CASSPADRVNQPQHF,TRBV19,TRBD1,15
CASSRTGEDEKLFF,TRBV7-9,TRBD1,14
CASSGHGRRLQDEQYF,TRBV6-6,NA,16
CSVVSSDEKLFF,TRBV29-1,NA,12
CATSRDLVGQPQHF,TRBV15,NA,14
CASSLGIYYEQYF,TRBV7-9,NA,13
CASSPRRSGANYGYTF,TRBV7-2,NA,16
CAISENGGDNSPLHF,TRBV10-3,NA,15
CASSHTGTNQETQYF,TRBV7-8,TRBD2,15
CATSKGFGIETQYF,TRBV15,NA,14
CASSPAGQGATGELFF,TRBV6-2/TRBV6-3,TRBD1,16
CASSELRSRGGETQYF,TRBV25-1,NA,16
CASSLSRVSGNTF,TRBV11-2,NA,13
CASSFRGRGAFF,TRBV5-6,NA,12
CASSWPGQGRTGELFF,TRBV2,TRBD1,16
CASSLAPRQGRVTWFAPYEQYF,TRBV7-6,TRBD1,22
CASSIRRGLSSGNTIYF,TRBV19,NA,17
CSAKGLSNQPQYF,TRBV20-1,NA,13
CSAFQTPSYEQSGEFF,TRBV20-1,NA,16
CSAQVPGPSGANVLTF,TRBV20-1,NA,16